The rows below give T cell receptor beta chains drawn from one sample of a study of T cells in Graves' hyperthyroidism and ophthalmopathy. TCRdb recomputed calls from the multiplex PCR reads with MiXCR, one row per CDR3 protein. The table has approximately 600,000 distinct CDR3 sequences, roughly 20% seen once. Specimen: blood. The source of these receptors is a man younger than 40 with Graves' ophthalmopathy. Each CDR3 is given with its conserved first and last residue. Each record gives: D gene, V gene, clone size, J gene, CDR3 protein, CDR3 DNA. A D gene is named only where the DNA matches it firmly. A clone size is listed for some rows: how often the clone was seen (once, few, many), or a class if it is expanded.

d_gene: .
v_gene: TRBV20-1
abundance: few
j_gene: TRBJ1-1
CDR3aa: CSASGWGADMNTEAFF
CDR3nt: TGCAGTGCTAGTGGGTGGGGGGCGGATATGAACACTGAAGCTTTCTTT

d_gene: .
v_gene: TRBV5-5
abundance: few
j_gene: TRBJ2-2
CDR3aa: CASSASGTAGGELFF
CDR3nt: TGTGCCAGCAGCGCCTCCGGGACAGCGGGCGGGGAGCTGTTTTTT

d_gene: TRBD2
v_gene: TRBV19
abundance: .
j_gene: TRBJ2-3
CDR3aa: CASSIRLAGEDTQYF
CDR3nt: TGTGCCAGTAGTATTCGGCTAGCGGGAGAAGATACGCAGTATTTT

d_gene: .
v_gene: TRBV6-5
abundance: .
j_gene: TRBJ2-7
CDR3aa: CASSYGREQYF
CDR3nt: TGTGCCAGCAGTTACGGGCGGGAGCAGTACTTC

d_gene: TRBD1
v_gene: TRBV3-1
abundance: many
j_gene: TRBJ2-1
CDR3aa: CASSPGQGAINEQFF
CDR3nt: TGTGCCAGCAGCCCCGGACAGGGGGCTATCAATGAGCAGTTCTTC

d_gene: TRBD2
v_gene: TRBV28
abundance: many
j_gene: TRBJ2-3
CDR3aa: CASSLSLAGDTQYF
CDR3nt: TGTGCCAGCAGTTTATCTCTAGCGGGAGATACGCAGTATTTT

d_gene: .
v_gene: TRBV27
abundance: .
j_gene: TRBJ2-1
CDR3aa: CASSLASPSSYNEQFF
CDR3nt: TGTGCCAGCAGTTTGGCGTCTCCCAGCTCCTACAATGAGCAGTTCTTC

d_gene: TRBD2
v_gene: TRBV7-9
abundance: .
j_gene: TRBJ2-1
CDR3aa: CASSLFPREGMSEQFF
CDR3nt: TGTGCCAGCAGCTTATTCCCCCGGGAGGGGATGAGTGAGCAGTTCTTC

d_gene: .
v_gene: TRBV28
abundance: many
j_gene: TRBJ1-1
CDR3aa: CASLGVANTEAFF
CDR3nt: TGTGCCAGTTTGGGGGTTGCGAACACTGAAGCTTTCTTT

d_gene: TRBD2
v_gene: TRBV9
abundance: few
j_gene: TRBJ2-2
CDR3aa: CASSVGAGGSNTGELFF
CDR3nt: TGTGCCAGCAGCGTTGGAGCGGGAGGATCAAACACCGGGGAGCTGTTTTTT

d_gene: TRBD2
v_gene: TRBV6-1
abundance: .
j_gene: TRBJ2-7
CDR3aa: CASSHGGAGAKYEQYF
CDR3nt: TGTGCCAGCAGTCACGGAGGGGCGGGAGCTAAGTACGAGCAGTACTTC

d_gene: TRBD1
v_gene: TRBV2
abundance: .
j_gene: TRBJ2-7
CDR3aa: CASSAGQGPGYEQYF
CDR3nt: TGTGCCAGCAGTGCCGGACAGGGCCCTGGTTACGAGCAGTACTTC

d_gene: .
v_gene: TRBV2
abundance: many
j_gene: TRBJ1-1
CDR3aa: CASSSLGSAFF
CDR3nt: TGTGCCAGCAGTAGCCTCGGGTCAGCTTTCTTT

d_gene: .
v_gene: TRBV27
abundance: few
j_gene: TRBJ1-2
CDR3aa: CASSSLPGYYGYTF
CDR3nt: TGTGCCAGCAGTTCCCTCCCGGGATACTATGGCTACACCTTC

d_gene: TRBD1
v_gene: TRBV9
abundance: many
j_gene: TRBJ2-5
CDR3aa: CASSAGTALQETQYF
CDR3nt: TGTGCCAGCAGCGCAGGGACAGCCTTACAAGAGACCCAGTACTTC